The sequence of this T cell receptor beta chain was determined in a study of cytomegalovirus exposure and HLA in healthy donors (dated by TCRdb to the late 2010s). About the full investigation: In an earlier analysis of fewer than 750 of the donors, 276 Gb of sequence data and some 100 million unique TCR beta sequences from about 180 million T cells were reported. Using immunosequencing, the study profiled T cell repertoires from about 650 subjects and related those repertoires to cytomegalovirus serostatus. In an earlier analysis of 587 of the donors, high-throughput TCR beta sequencing was used to judge whether each TCR beta V gene segment behaved as functional or pseudogenic. Both class I and class II loci were covered by HLA typing, at four-digit resolution. Along with the roughly 670-subject first cohort, a separate validation cohort of roughly 110 different subjects was used. Genome-wide SNP genotypes for about 55% of the 666 donors were used in a later genetic analysis, which treated that subset as a discovery cohort. Rather than drawing on any new phenotypic data, the later analysis identified candidate immune exposures from TCR beta sequences and the way those sequences occurred across donors. The study was designed to test whether signatures of past pathogen exposure could be identified by cataloging public T cell receptors. Across some 400 genotyped donors of the cohort, an average of approximately 220,000 unique TCR beta nucleotide sequences per donor were sequenced, and around 19% of those sequences were non-productive. High-throughput TCR immunosequencing, statistical association of individual TCRs with disease status, and machine learning were combined to predict cytomegalovirus infection status. Typing coverage varied by locus: about 620-630 donors for A, B, C, DRB1 and DQB1; roughly 500 for DQA1; around 610 for DPA1; 400 to 480 for DPB1. About 5 DR-DQ haplotypes were handled as single units for association and clustering, since linkage in the cohort was strong. To study patterns of TCR occurrence, a later analysis re-analyzed previously published TCR beta repertoires from 666 donors and added high-resolution HLA genotyping. Roughly 300 gigabases of sequencing data and around 85 million unique TCR sequences made up an early release that covered some 640 HLA-typed donors. Every discovery cohort repertoire had been produced on one sequencing platform. Donor age, sex, ethnicity and CMV serostatus were compiled together with the repertoire data. The genetic ancestry cluster associated with self-reported Caucasian donors included about four fifths of the 398 genotyped donors. The investigation overall reported the following: In a later genetic analysis, a missense DCLRE1C variant was associated with V-gene and J-gene trimming of TCR beta chains, and the association was replicated in an independent cohort. The classifier was reported to diagnose cytomegalovirus status with high specificity and sensitivity in both the original cohort and the validation cohort. Correlated functional status among segregating V segments might reflect linkage disequilibrium, but an unknown experimental factor could not be ruled out. A further reported finding was that TCR beta sequences accurately predicted the HLA-A and HLA-B alleles for most subjects in the first cohort. Because some donors lacked HLA typing at each locus, the association tests relied only on the typed subset. Only TCR beta chains were sequenced in this cohort, and the absence of alpha or paired-chain data limited detectable features. In a later analysis, some 18,000 TCR beta sequences were associated with specific HLA alleles at a false discovery rate of 0.05. Because counts were too low, 15 or so rarely observed V segments, including chromosome 9 orphons, were excluded from the earlier analysis of roughly 580 of the donors. Strong co-occurrence of HLA alleles, especially DR and DQ, made assigning TCR associations to individual alleles difficult. The authors suggested that the approach could potentially be extended to other disease states and immunological phenotypes. In a later analysis, HLA-associated TCR beta chains showed more clonal expansion and lower generation probabilities than non-associated chains that were equally common. Some IMGT-functional V segments, including TRBV6-2 and TRBV6-3, could not be distinguished by the 87-base-pair reads and were therefore excluded. A group of highly shared sequence variants was considered likely to be a technical artifact of the sequencing pipeline. In a later analysis, TCR association rates were found to vary across HLA loci, with the most associated TCRs seen for DRB1 alleles and the fewest for HLA-C alleles. A later analysis reported that several top co-occurrence clusters appeared linked to parvovirus B19, influenza, CMV and Epstein-Barr virus. Most CMV-associated TCR beta chains appeared to be HLA-restricted in a later analysis, and the HLA associations seemed to be driven largely by CMV exposure. For the cohort, immune exposure information was limited to CMV serostatus. Roughly uniform sequencing depth across donors was assumed in presence/absence analyses, although this assumption may not hold. A total of 150 or so TCR beta chains were listed by the study as associated with cytomegalovirus. Broadly in line with IMGT annotations, most TCR beta V segments showed up in productive rearrangements about 87% or about 30% of the time in an earlier analysis of a few hundred of the donors. Across donors, most TCR sequences were observed very rarely, whereas some public TCRs were present in many individuals. A later genetic analysis reported fewer N-insertions in productive TCRs among donors in an Asian-associated ancestry cluster than the roughly 700-donor mean. In vitro tests confirmed that three of the cytomegalovirus-associated TCR beta chains recognize cytomegalovirus antigens.

This clone was seen more than once but under ten times. Its target antigen remains unknown. No clone much larger than this one lies a single base away; base qualities are absent. As encoded in the germline V gene, CDR1 is MDHEN while CDR2 is SYDVKM. Taken from cysteine to phenylalanine, the CDR3 has 15 residues. The sequence is cut down to CDR3 DNA, 45 bases in frame from base 1. The germline ends are 14 bases apart after V is trimmed by 5 bases and J by 3 bases. In total, roughly 670 healthy bone marrow donors made up the cohort. At the time of sampling, all cohort members were nominally healthy, though unrecorded immune exposures were likely present. The donor tested CMV seronegative and was one of the 352 seronegative cohort members. Every donor gave a peripheral blood sample, and the peripheral blood mononuclear cells from that sample were used for TCR beta sequencing. The Qiagen DNeasy Blood Extraction Kit was used to extract genomic DNA from the blood cell samples.

Receptors were amplified or captured by the immunoSEQ multiplex PCR assay. The multiplex PCR relied on a mix of 60 forward primers for TCR Vbeta segments and 13 reverse primers for TCR Jbeta segments. Amplification of the CDR3 region of rearranged TCR beta genes was performed with a multiplex PCR assay on genomic DNA. Amplified TCR beta libraries were sequenced as 87-base-pair reads on the Illumina HiSeq System. Turning to the authors' computational methods: Across the roughly 640 repertoires, a later analysis counted 78 million or so unique TCR beta chains, some 11 million of which were shared by at least two donors. A nearest-neighbor algorithm error-corrected the raw reads and collapsed the reads into unique sequences, merging closely related sequences to remove PCR and sequencing errors. CDR3 sequences were aligned to IMGT reference sequences to assign V, D and J gene segments. For a sequence to be retained, a match of at least six nucleotides was required to both a V gene segment and a J gene segment. A rearrangement was called productive if the CDR3 had no stop codons and remained in frame with V and J, and every other rearrangement was called non-productive. CDR3 was defined by IMGT convention, running from the second conserved V-encoded cysteine to the conserved J-encoded phenylalanine. The earlier analysis of more than 450 of the donors excluded sequences that lacked an unambiguous match to a single V gene segment. In an earlier analysis of 500 to 750 of the donors, V segments were called functional above 56.7% productive rearrangements and were called segregating when the between-donor standard deviation exceeded 5%. A statistical classification framework was built for diagnosing cytomegalovirus status from the catalog of TCR beta chain sequences. V and J gene assignment, in a later analysis, came from comparing TCR nucleotide sequences with IMGT/GENE-DB human TR gene sequences. The TCRdist pipeline was used in a later analysis to assign CDR3 sequences and most-parsimonious VDJ recombination scenarios. In a later analysis, each TCR beta chain was defined by its CDR3 amino acid sequence together with its V-gene family, and reads lacking a unique V-gene family were excluded. In a later analysis, several hundred highly shared, low-generation-probability nucleotide sequences were removed to address suspected cross-contamination and a sequencing artifact. For each public chain, a later analysis derived a clonal expansion index from normalized ranks of inferred template counts within each repertoire. Generation probabilities in a later analysis came from a VDJ recombination model fitted to out-of-frame rearrangements, and those results were checked against IGoR. Hypergeometric tests were used in a later analysis to score TCR-TCR, TCR-HLA and TCR-CMV co-occurrence, with a repertoire-size bias correction applied to the TCR pairs. A later analysis estimated false discovery rates by permuting HLA or CMV assignments 20 times. In a later analysis, co-occurring TCRs were grouped using DBSCAN, with TCRdist sequence similarity added in when clustering inside HLA-allele-positive subsets. Repertoires with fewer than 30,000 or more than 120,000 public chains, plus five repertoires with anomalous nucleotide sharing, were excluded from co-occurrence clustering. TCRdb's version of the immuneACCESS table is confined to in-frame rearrangements and falls short of the full clone set. An unresolved V gene accounts for under half of the shortfall where checked; the remainder is of unknown origin. V and J calls and clone size follow that table, whereas D and trimming were derived from the DNA. In this sample the table shows roughly 150,000 clones, about two thirds of which occur a single time. The ten most abundant clones make up over 2% of the sample.

The origin of this receptor is a man in his forties in good health and CMV-seronegative. Recombination linked TRBV28 to TRBJ1-3; a tentative D match to TRBD1 spans 6 bases. The source material was PBMCs. The DNA sequence follows: TGTGCCAGCAGTGAAGACAGGTTTCTTGGAAACACCATATATTTT. The resulting protein is CASSEDRFLGNTIYF.